This is a list of T cell receptor beta chains from one sample in a study of long-term antiretroviral therapy in people with HIV. The method was immunoSEQ multiplex PCR; TCRdb's version includes in-frame clones alone and lacks a portion of them. The sample lists tens of thousands of clones, about 93% occurring once. Material: unsorted PBMCs, obtained about 5.3 years after starting antiretroviral therapy. These TCRs come from a woman aged 40 to 50 with HIV. Each CDR3 is given with its conserved first and last residue. D genes are given only for firm matches.

j_gene: TRBJ1-1
d_gene: NA
v_gene: TRBV4-1
CDR3aa: CASSQGATGVWTEAFF

j_gene: TRBJ1-1
d_gene: TRBD1
v_gene: TRBV5-1
CDR3aa: CASTPGTGKGTEAFF

j_gene: TRBJ2-7
d_gene: NA
v_gene: TRBV5-5
CDR3aa: CASRQMLDSIYEQYF

j_gene: TRBJ1-1
d_gene: TRBD1
v_gene: TRBV29-1
CDR3aa: CSVEGQGASVNTEAFF

j_gene: TRBJ1-2
d_gene: TRBD1
v_gene: TRBV7-9
CDR3aa: CASSHRDRSYGYTF

j_gene: TRBJ1-2
d_gene: NA
v_gene: TRBV4-2
CDR3aa: CASSRQDYYGYTF

j_gene: TRBJ1-1
d_gene: NA
v_gene: TRBV30
CDR3aa: CAWSRGGFTEAFF

j_gene: TRBJ2-7
d_gene: TRBD1
v_gene: TRBV18
CDR3aa: CASSYRGSEQYF

j_gene: TRBJ1-2
d_gene: NA
v_gene: TRBV20-1
CDR3aa: CSVIAGDGYTF

j_gene: TRBJ1-1
d_gene: NA
v_gene: TRBV2
CDR3aa: CASRLKGGWNTEAFF

j_gene: TRBJ1-1
d_gene: TRBD1
v_gene: TRBV10-3
CDR3aa: CAIGPTGMNTEAFF

j_gene: TRBJ2-6
d_gene: TRBD1
v_gene: TRBV5-5
CDR3aa: CASSSTGGFSGANVLTF

j_gene: TRBJ2-7
d_gene: NA
v_gene: TRBV9
CDR3aa: CASSVGAISYEQYF

j_gene: TRBJ2-5
d_gene: NA
v_gene: TRBV4-3
CDR3aa: CASSQDVFTETQYF

j_gene: TRBJ1-1
d_gene: NA
v_gene: TRBV4-1
CDR3aa: CASSQAGGRVSEAFF

j_gene: TRBJ2-7
d_gene: TRBD2
v_gene: TRBV4-1
CDR3aa: CASSQTGTSFHEQYF

j_gene: TRBJ1-1
d_gene: NA
v_gene: TRBV20-1
CDR3aa: CSAVWGVEAFF

j_gene: TRBJ2-7
d_gene: NA
v_gene: TRBV6-1
CDR3aa: CASSEGVRQSGQYF

j_gene: TRBJ1-1
d_gene: TRBD1
v_gene: TRBV29-1
CDR3aa: CSASDRGVTEAFF

j_gene: TRBJ1-1
d_gene: NA
v_gene: TRBV6-5
CDR3aa: CASSEGGHQAGAFF

j_gene: TRBJ2-2
d_gene: NA
v_gene: TRBV5-1
CDR3aa: CASSSSVDTGELFF

j_gene: TRBJ1-5
d_gene: NA
v_gene: TRBV27
CDR3aa: CASSPLSGTAQHF

j_gene: TRBJ2-2
d_gene: TRBD2
v_gene: TRBV6-4
CDR3aa: CASSEASGRYTGELFF

j_gene: TRBJ1-2
d_gene: TRBD1
v_gene: TRBV15
CDR3aa: CATSRGRQGAYDGYTF

j_gene: TRBJ2-6
d_gene: NA
v_gene: TRBV6-6
CDR3aa: CASSWSGANVLTF

j_gene: TRBJ2-7
d_gene: NA
v_gene: TRBV7-6
CDR3aa: CASSARSAPVTYEQYF

j_gene: TRBJ1-5
d_gene: TRBD1
v_gene: TRBV15
CDR3aa: CATSREGQGNQPQHF

j_gene: TRBJ2-7
d_gene: NA
v_gene: TRBV11-3
CDR3aa: CASSLGRSFRDEQYF

j_gene: TRBJ2-2
d_gene: TRBD2
v_gene: TRBV2
CDR3aa: CASGLAGSTGELFF

j_gene: NA
d_gene: NA
v_gene: TRBV6-5
CDR3aa: CASSHPSGVYEQYF